These 2 T cell receptor beta chains were all obtained from the same sample, sequenced in a study of blood T cell repertoires in COVID-19. Here immunoSEQ multiplex PCR was the method, and the copy in TCRdb shows in-frame clones only, minus some. The repertoire holds 120,000 or so clones, with about 80% as singletons. Sequenced: peripheral blood. The origin of the receptors is a human donor in a cohort sampled during active COVID-19.

The chain uses TRBV7-9 and TRBJ2-7; weak D call: TRBD1 (6 bases). CDR1 is SEHNR, CDR2 FQNEAQ, per germline (reference sequence). Trimming removed 5 bases at V and 1 base at J, with 12 bases between. The CDR3 is 14 amino acids. DNA of the CDR3: TGTGCCAGCAGCCCCCGTGGACAGTCCTACGAGCAGTACTTC. This codes for CASSPRGQSYEQYF.

The chain employs TRBV27 and TRBJ2-7; 8 bases are shared with TRBD1. The CDR3 runs to 14 residues. The V segment lost 3 bases and the J segment 6 bases; nucleotides outside the gene matches: 7. Germline V gene sequence: CDR1 MNHEY, CDR2 SMNVEV (reference sequence). As DNA, the CDR3 is TGTGCCAGCAGTTTTTTGCAGGGGGCTCTCGAGCAGTACTTC. It is translated as CASSFLQGALEQYF.